Below are 9 T cell receptor beta chains sequenced from a single sample in a study of cytomegalovirus exposure and HLA in healthy donors (dated by TCRdb to about 2017). Library creation used the immunoSEQ multiplex PCR assay. For the multiplex PCR, a mixture combining 60 forward primers for TCR Vbeta segments and 13 reverse primers for TCR Jbeta segments was used. In TCRdb, the immuneACCESS table is reduced to in-frame sequences with V and J assigned. These tables do not hold every clone; where another copy was compared, an unresolved V gene accounts for under half, and the others remain unexplained. The sample contains about 86,000 clones, around 80% of them found a single time. Clones ranked in the top ten supply roughly 2.6% of the sample. Sequenced material: PBMCs. Source of these receptors: a male donor in good health and CMV-seropositive.

This clone was seen a single time. The rearrangement joins TRBV9 to TRBJ1-4, with D perhaps TRBD1 (6 bases). CDR3 length: 15 amino acids. With 3 bases removed from V and 0 bases from J, the gap between germline ends came to 9 bases. Germline lookup yields CDR1 SGDLS and CDR2 YYNGEE. In DNA, the CDR3 is TGTGCCAGCAGCGGCACAGGGACAACTAATGAAAAACTGTTTTTT. Translated: CASSGTGTTNEKLFF. Complete variable domain (other parts from reference TRBV9 and TRBJ1-4): DSGVTQTPKHLITATGQRVTLRCSPRSGDLSVYWYQQSLDQGLQFLIQYYNGEERAKGNILERFSAQQFPDLHSELNLSSLELGDSALYFCASSGTGTTNEKLFFGSGTQLSVL.

This clone occurred once. J is TRBJ2-7 and V is TRBV28; TRBD2 might be the D (6 bases). Germline V gene lookup returns CDR1 MDHEN and CDR2 SYDVKM. V dropped 6 bases and J dropped 4 bases, with 13 bases sitting between them. The CDR3 totals 13 residues. In DNA, the CDR3 is TGTGCCAGCAGCACCATAGCGGTTTACGAGCAGTACTTC. Residues: CASSTIAVYEQYF.

The chain uses TRBV28 and TRBJ2-1, with 10 nucleotides matching TRBD1. The trim removed 5 bases at V and 8 bases at J, leaving 9 bases unmatched. The CDR3 runs to 15 residues. Germline V gene data show CDR1 as MDHEN and CDR2 as SYDVKM. The CDR3 coding sequence is TGTGCCAGCAGTCCGCCGGGACAGGGGAACCATGAGCAGTTCTTC. It yields the protein CASSPPGQGNHEQFF.

The gene calls are TRBV7-2 and TRBJ2-3, with a possible D match to TRBD1 (5 bases). The CDR3 loop spans 12 amino acids. V was clipped by 4 bases and J by 6 bases, with 8 bases between them. In germline, CDR1 is SGHTA, CDR2 FQGNSA. CDR3 protein: CASSYNRDTQYF. In nucleotides, the CDR3 is TGTGCCAGCAGCTACAACAGGGATACGCAGTATTTT. Full variable domain (rest looked up from reference TRBV7-2 and TRBJ2-3): GAGVSQSPSNKVTEKGKDVELRCDPISGHTALYWYRQSLGQGLEFLIYFQGNSAPDKSGLPSDRFSAERTGGSVSTLTIQRTQQEDSAVYLCASSYNRDTQYFGPGTRLTVL.

The chain carries TRBV14 and TRBJ2-2; a weak D match, TRBD1 (6 bases). V was pared by 3 bases and J by 6 bases, with 17 bases between. The CDR3 runs 16 residues. Germline-derived CDR1 and CDR2 are SGHDN and FVKESK. CDR3 residues: CASSHISQGYSGELFF. CDR3 sequence (DNA): TGTGCCAGCAGCCACATAAGTCAGGGGTATTCCGGGGAGCTGTTTTTT.

The chain carries TRBV4-1 and TRBJ2-7, with D perhaps matching TRBD1 (5 bases). Deletions cut 1 base from V and 2 bases from J, with 12 bases between. Germline V gives CDR1 MGHRA, CDR2 YSYEKL. CDR3 size: 15 residues. This chain's CDR3 is CASSQVQGAAYEQYF. The CDR3 region has the DNA TGCGCCAGCAGCCAAGTTCAAGGGGCCGCCTACGAGCAGTACTTC.

The chain couples TRBV6-1 to TRBJ1-2; no clear D. V lost 7 bases and J 1 base, leaving 7 bases between the germline ends. The CDR3 extends over 12 amino acids. Germline CDR1 is MNHNS and CDR2 is SASEGT. The CDR3 region is CASTYLNYGYTF. As DNA, the CDR3 is TGTGCCAGCACGTATCTTAACTATGGCTACACCTTC.

The J gene is TRBJ1-1, the V gene TRBV28; D unresolved. CDR1 is MDHEN, CDR2 SYDVKM, per germline. With 6 bases removed from V and 0 bases from J, the gap between germline ends came to 8 bases. The CDR3 loop spans 13 amino acids. The CDR3 DNA sequence: TGTGCCAGCAGCCAGATAATGAACACTGAAGCTTTCTTT. It is translated as CASSQIMNTEAFF.

The chain uses TRBV5-4 and TRBJ2-7; TRBD2 matches at 15 bases. Germline CDR1 reads SGHNT; CDR2 reads YYREEE (reference sequence). CDR3 length: 16 amino acids. V lost 4 bases to trimming and J lost 2 bases; unmatched junction nucleotides: 4. The CDR3 bases are TGTGCCAGCAGCGAGGGACTAGCGGGAGGTACCTACGAGCAGTACTTC. It translates to CASSEGLAGGTYEQYF.